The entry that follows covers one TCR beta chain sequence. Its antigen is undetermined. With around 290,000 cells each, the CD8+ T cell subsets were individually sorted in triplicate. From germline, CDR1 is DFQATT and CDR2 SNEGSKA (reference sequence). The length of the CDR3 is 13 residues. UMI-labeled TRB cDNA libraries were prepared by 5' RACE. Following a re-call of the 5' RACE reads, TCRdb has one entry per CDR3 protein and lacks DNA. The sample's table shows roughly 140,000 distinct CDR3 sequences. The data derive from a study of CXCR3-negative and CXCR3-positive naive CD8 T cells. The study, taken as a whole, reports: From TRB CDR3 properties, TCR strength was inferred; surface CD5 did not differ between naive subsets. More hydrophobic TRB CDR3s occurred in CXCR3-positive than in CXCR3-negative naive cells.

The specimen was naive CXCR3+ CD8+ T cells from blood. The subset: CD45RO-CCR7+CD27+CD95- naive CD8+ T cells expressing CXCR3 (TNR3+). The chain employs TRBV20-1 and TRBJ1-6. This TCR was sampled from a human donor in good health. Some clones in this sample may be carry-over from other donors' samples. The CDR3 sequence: CSASGLDNSPLHF.